The T cell receptor beta chain under discussion was sequenced for a study of T cells after yellow fever vaccination. Whole-study context: With SMART-Seq v4 Ultra Low Input, the fractions containing low cell numbers were prepared. Study observations and caveats: Reappearance after the booster was seen for most primary-vaccination clones, at 96% CD4 and around 90% CD8. A small proportion of clonotypes was detected in both the CD4 and CD8 compartments.

In its sample, this clonotype was seen many times. Its antigen is undetermined. MiXCR, applied by TCRdb to the 5' RACE reads, yields one record per CDR3 protein. The sample has some 110,000 distinct CDR3 sequences, roughly 6.8% seen once. V was clipped by 8 bases and J by 4 bases; unmatched bases: 11. The germline CDR1 and CDR2 sequences are SGHTA and FQGNSA. The length of the CDR3 is 15 residues. Sequencing used CD4+ T cells sorted from PBMCs, obtained around 45 days after the first yellow fever vaccination. The chain combines TRBV7-2 with TRBJ2-1; 7 bases align to TRBD2. The source is a man between 18 and 35 years old who received the YFV17D yellow fever vaccine. The CDR3 here is CASQTVSGAYNEQFF. The CDR3 nucleotides read TGTGCCAGCCAAACCGTAAGCGGGGCATACAATGAGCAGTTCTTC.